The 15 T cell receptor beta chains presented below share a single source sample, sequenced in a study of metastatic and nonmetastatic thyroid tumors. Treatment of any kind had been given to no patient before thyroid surgery. MiXCR reprocessed the PCR reads for TCRdb. The profile covers about 92,000 clones, with 14% to 15% appearing a single time and roughly 3.9% taken by the ten largest. Sequencing was performed on blood. The receptors originated from a female donor with papillary thyroid cancer or a benign thyroid nodule (not recorded which). Some clones in this sample may be carry-over from other donors' samples.

This clone was seen at least ten times. This chain links TRBV6-1 with TRBJ1-6; D might be TRBD1 (5 bases). The CDR3 is 14 residues long. CDR1 is MNHNS, CDR2 SASEGT, per germline. Between the trimmed V and J ends, which lost 7 bases and 8 bases, there was a span of 15 bases. The CDR3: CASTPLQAYSPLHF. The CDR3 nucleotides read TGTGCCAGCACTCCTCTACAGGCTTATTCACCCCTCCACTTT.

This clone was found many times. The rearrangement links TRBV12-3 or TRBV12-4 to TRBJ1-4; D gene uncertain. Between the trimmed V and J ends, which lost 6 bases and 4 bases, there was a span of 12 bases. This CDR3 comprises 14 residues. CDR3 protein: CASSPGTRNEKLFF. In DNA form, the CDR3 reads TGTGCCAGCAGCCCCGGCACCCGTAATGAAAAACTGTTTTTT.

J is TRBJ2-3 and V is TRBV20-1; 8 bases are shared with TRBD2. The V gene end was trimmed by 1 base and the J gene end by 4 bases; junction bases not matched to a gene: 10. Germline-derived CDR1 and CDR2 are DFQATT and SNEGSKA (reference sequence). There are 16 residues in the CDR3. The CDR3 protein is CSARGVPGGPADTQYF. CDR3 DNA: TGCAGTGCTAGAGGGGTGCCGGGAGGGCCCGCAGATACGCAGTATTTT.

Note on this clone: A much larger clone lies a single base off, so this may be a read error. The rearrangement links TRBV20-1 to TRBJ2-1; 10 positions match TRBD2. This CDR3 has 14 residues. Germline CDR1 and CDR2: DFQATT and SNEGSKA (reference sequence). CDR3 in DNA: TGCAGTGCTATTCCCCTAGCGGGGGACAATGATCAGTTCTTC. It yields the protein CSAIPLAGDNDQFF.

The sample holds many counts of this clone. This chain uses TRBV4-1 with TRBJ2-2; 9 bases map to TRBD2. With V trimmed by 2 bases and J by 1 base, 8 bases remained unmatched. CDR3 length: 18 amino acids. Germline assignment: CDR1 MGHRA and CDR2 YSYEKL. CDR3 DNA: TGCGCCAGCAGCCAACCTTATGGACTAGCGCAGAACACCGGGGAGCTGTTTTTT. It specifies CASSQPYGLAQNTGELFF.

A remark on this clone: A much larger clone differs from this one at a single base, so this may be a read error. This chain joins TRBV3-1 and TRBJ1-1, with TRBD1 as a possible D gene (5 bases). With 3 bases removed from V and 5 bases from J, the gap between germline ends came to 10 bases. Germline loops: CDR1 LGHDT, CDR2 YNNKEL (reference sequence). The length of the CDR3 is 13 residues. CDR3 amino acids: CASSQGVRTEAFF. The CDR3, as DNA: TGTGCCAGCAGCCAGGGGGTGCGGACTGAAGCTTTCTTT.

The sample holds a few counts of this clone. A much more abundant neighbour one base away suggests this may be a read error. The chain joins TRBV19 to TRBJ2-3; D uncertain. This CDR3 has 14 amino acids. Germline V gives CDR1 LNHDA, CDR2 SQIVND (reference sequence). In DNA, the CDR3 is TGTGACAGTAGTCTCCGGTCCCCCCCAGATACGCAGTATTTT. It encodes CDSSLRSPPDTQYF. The full variable domain, in which reference TRBV19 and TRBJ2-3 provide the parts outside the CDR3, is DGGITQSPKYLFRKEGQNVTLSCEQNLNHDAMYWYRQDPGQGLRLIYYSQIVNDFQKGDIAEGYSVSREKKESFPLTVTSAQKNPTAFYLCDSSLRSPPDTQYFGPGTRLTVL.

This clone was found many times. The V call is TRBV10-3, the J call TRBJ1-6; 7 bases map to TRBD1. This CDR3 is 14 amino acids long. Losses at the gene ends were 6 bases for V and 6 bases for J; bases not matched to a gene: 5. Germline assignment: CDR1 ENHRY and CDR2 SYGVKD. CDR3 region: CAISIAGGNSPLHF. The CDR3 DNA sequence: TGTGCCATCAGCATAGCAGGGGGTAATTCACCCCTCCACTTT.

Many counts were recorded for this clone. V usage is TRBV6-1 and J usage is TRBJ1-1; D unclear. The CDR3 is 13 amino acids. Germline CDR1 MNHNS, CDR2 SASEGT. With 6 bases removed from V and 1 base from J, the gap between germline ends came to 9 bases. The CDR3 DNA follows: TGTGCCAGCAGGGAGATTGGGAACACTGAAGCTTTCTTT. It is translated as CASREIGNTEAFF.

In this sample, this clone turned up many times. The chain is built from TRBV7-3 and TRBJ2-2; D gene uncertain. The CDR3 is 13 residues long. With 5 bases removed from V and 4 bases from J, the gap between germline ends came to 8 bases. The germline V gene encodes CDR1 SGHTA and CDR2 FQGTGA. CDR3 in DNA: TGTGCCAGCAGCCCCTCAATCACCGGGGAGCTGTTTTTT. As protein: CASSPSITGELFF.

This clone was observed many times. The chain joins TRBV28 to TRBJ1-2; D remains ambiguous. This CDR3 has 12 amino acids. The V and J ends lost 6 bases and 5 bases respectively, with 10 bases between them. Germline V gene sequence: CDR1 MDHEN, CDR2 SYDVKM. For the CDR3, the DNA is TGTGCCAGCAGGGACGGAACATATGGCTACACCTTC. It codes for CASRDGTYGYTF.

The sample holds a few counts of this clone. The chain is built from TRBV5-4 and TRBJ2-5, with TRBD2 matching 11 bases. The CDR3 has 17 amino acids. V trimming: 0 bases; J trimming: 6 bases; junction bases outside the gene matches: 10. Per the germline V gene, CDR1 is SGHNT and CDR2 is YYREEE (reference sequence). CDR3 DNA sequence: TGTGCCAGCAGCTTGGCCCCACTAGCGGGGGCGGTAAAGACCCAGTACTTC. Protein: CASSLAPLAGAVKTQYF.

The chain links TRBV9 to TRBJ2-5; 9 bases map to TRBD2. V lost 0 bases to trimming and J lost 3 bases; unmatched junction nucleotides: 9. The CDR3 contains 17 residues. Per the germline V gene, CDR1 is SGDLS and CDR2 is YYNGEE. The CDR3 nucleotides read TGTGCCAGCAGCGTAGCTGCTGGCCTAGCGGGGAAAGAGACCCAGTACTTC. Its translation is CASSVAAGLAGKETQYF.

The V and J genes are TRBV4-1 and TRBJ1-1; D is undetermined. CDR1 is MGHRA and CDR2 is YSYEKL in the germline V gene. This CDR3 is 15 amino acids long. V was trimmed by 0 bases and J by 1 base, leaving 9 bases between them. CDR3 coding DNA: TGCGCCAGCAGCCAAGAGCGAAGGGCGAACACTGAAGCTTTCTTT. Translated, it gives CASSQERRANTEAFF.

This clone occurred once. At one boundary the junction diverges from the germline segment, which might be a read error. This chain links TRBV11-2 with TRBJ1-5; D unresolved. The length of the CDR3 is 16 residues. Germline V lookup: CDR1 SGHAT, CDR2 FQNNGV. In DNA, the CDR3 is TGTGCCAGCAGCTTAGATCAACAAGGCGGGAATCAGCCCCATCATTTT. Its protein is CASSLDQQGGNQPHHF.